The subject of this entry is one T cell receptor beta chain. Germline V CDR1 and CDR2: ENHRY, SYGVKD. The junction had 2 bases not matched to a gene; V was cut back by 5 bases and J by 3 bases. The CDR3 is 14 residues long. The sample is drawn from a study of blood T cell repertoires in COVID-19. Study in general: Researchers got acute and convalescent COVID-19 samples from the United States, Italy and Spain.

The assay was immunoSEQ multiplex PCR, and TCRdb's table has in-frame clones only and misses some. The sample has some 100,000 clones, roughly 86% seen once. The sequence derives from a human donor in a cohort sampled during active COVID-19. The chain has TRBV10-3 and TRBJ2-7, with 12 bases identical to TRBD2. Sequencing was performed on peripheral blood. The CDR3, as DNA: TGTGCCATCAGTTCGACTAGCGGGGGCTACGAGCAGTACTTC. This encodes CAISSTSGGYEQYF.